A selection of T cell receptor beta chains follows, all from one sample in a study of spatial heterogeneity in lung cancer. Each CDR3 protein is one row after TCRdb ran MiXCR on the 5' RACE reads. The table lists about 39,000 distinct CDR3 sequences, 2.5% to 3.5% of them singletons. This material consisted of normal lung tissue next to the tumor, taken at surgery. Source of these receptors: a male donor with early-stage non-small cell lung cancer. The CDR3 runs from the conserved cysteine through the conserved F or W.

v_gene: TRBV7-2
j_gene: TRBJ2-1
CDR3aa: CASSQNGLPYHEQFF

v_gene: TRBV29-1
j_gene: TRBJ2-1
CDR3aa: CSVPLAGGLTEQFF

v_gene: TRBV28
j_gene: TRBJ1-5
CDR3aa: CASSLVPSGQPQHF

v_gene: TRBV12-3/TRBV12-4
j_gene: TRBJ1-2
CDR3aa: CASSLDTDKGYTF

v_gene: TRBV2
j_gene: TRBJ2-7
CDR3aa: CASTPGQAYEQYF

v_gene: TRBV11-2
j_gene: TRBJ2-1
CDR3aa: CASSTGLQNEQFF

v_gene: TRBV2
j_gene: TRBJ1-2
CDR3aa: CDSSANIYYGYTF

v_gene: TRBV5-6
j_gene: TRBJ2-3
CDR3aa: CASSLGAAGGLTDTQYF

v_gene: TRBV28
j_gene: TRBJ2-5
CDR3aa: CASSFPRTSGGYQETQYF

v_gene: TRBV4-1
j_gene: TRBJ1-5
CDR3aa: CASTPGGTTSNQPQHF

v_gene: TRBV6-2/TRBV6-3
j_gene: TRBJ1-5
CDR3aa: CASKTGRQNQPQHF

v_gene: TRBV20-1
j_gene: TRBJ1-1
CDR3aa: CSARLETEAFF

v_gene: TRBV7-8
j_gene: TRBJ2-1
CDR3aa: CASSSPREQFF

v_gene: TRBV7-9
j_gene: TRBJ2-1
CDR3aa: CASSTSESYNEQFF

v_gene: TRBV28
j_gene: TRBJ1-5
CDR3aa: CASSLGQVSNQPQHF

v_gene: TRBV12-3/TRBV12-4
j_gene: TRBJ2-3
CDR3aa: CASSLQGARADTQYF

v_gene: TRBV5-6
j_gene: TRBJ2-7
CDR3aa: CASSIGTGGEQYF

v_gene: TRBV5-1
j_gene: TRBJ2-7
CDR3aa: CASSPGGSLTYEQYF

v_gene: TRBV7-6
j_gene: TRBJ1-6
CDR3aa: CASSRLGGQNSPLHF

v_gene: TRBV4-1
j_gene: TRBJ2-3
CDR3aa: CASSSDTRDTQYF

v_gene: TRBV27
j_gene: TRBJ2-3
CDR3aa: CASSSGPTDTQYF

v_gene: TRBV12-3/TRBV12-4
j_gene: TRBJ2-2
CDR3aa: CASSYTGELFF

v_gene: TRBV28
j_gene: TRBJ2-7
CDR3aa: CASSFDGTSYEQYF

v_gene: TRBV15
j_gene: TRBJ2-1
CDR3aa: CATSREQGVHMANEQFF

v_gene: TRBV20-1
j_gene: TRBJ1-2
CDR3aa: CSARETGGDYGYTF

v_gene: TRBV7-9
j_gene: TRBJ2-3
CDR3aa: CASSSTYSTDTQYF

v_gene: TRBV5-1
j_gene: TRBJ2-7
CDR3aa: CASSLDGLAGYEQYF

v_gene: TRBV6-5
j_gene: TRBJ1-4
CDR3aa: CASGQNEKLFF

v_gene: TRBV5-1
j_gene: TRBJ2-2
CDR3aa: CASSPGTSNTGELFF

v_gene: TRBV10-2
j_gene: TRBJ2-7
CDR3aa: CASSERYEQYF

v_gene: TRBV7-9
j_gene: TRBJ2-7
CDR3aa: CASSLVASGTNLDYEQYF

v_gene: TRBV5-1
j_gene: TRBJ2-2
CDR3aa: CASSQRTSGSLAGELFF

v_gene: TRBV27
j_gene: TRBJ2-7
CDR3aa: CAGPGPTEQYF

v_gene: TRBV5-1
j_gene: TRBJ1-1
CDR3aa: CASSPTRNTEAFF

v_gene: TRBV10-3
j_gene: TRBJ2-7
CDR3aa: CAISESGGSYEQYF

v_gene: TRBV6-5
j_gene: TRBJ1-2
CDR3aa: CASSYKGTYGYTF

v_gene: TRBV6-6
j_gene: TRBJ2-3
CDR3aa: CASSLHADTQYF

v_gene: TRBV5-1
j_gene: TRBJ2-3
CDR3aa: CASSGRLAGSDTQYF

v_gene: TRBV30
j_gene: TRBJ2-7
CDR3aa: CAWSVRTGSGQYF

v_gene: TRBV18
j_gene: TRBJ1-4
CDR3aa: CASTRGTDVEKLFF

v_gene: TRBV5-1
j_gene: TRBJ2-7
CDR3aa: CASSLVARAGEQYF

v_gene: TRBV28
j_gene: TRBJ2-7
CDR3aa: CASTLTSHPYEQYF

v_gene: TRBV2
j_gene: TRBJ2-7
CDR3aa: CASRNKTGARAGEQYF

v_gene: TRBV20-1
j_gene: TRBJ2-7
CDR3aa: CSARDWGEQYF

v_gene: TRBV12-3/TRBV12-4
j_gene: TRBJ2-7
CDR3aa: CASSLADRYEQYF